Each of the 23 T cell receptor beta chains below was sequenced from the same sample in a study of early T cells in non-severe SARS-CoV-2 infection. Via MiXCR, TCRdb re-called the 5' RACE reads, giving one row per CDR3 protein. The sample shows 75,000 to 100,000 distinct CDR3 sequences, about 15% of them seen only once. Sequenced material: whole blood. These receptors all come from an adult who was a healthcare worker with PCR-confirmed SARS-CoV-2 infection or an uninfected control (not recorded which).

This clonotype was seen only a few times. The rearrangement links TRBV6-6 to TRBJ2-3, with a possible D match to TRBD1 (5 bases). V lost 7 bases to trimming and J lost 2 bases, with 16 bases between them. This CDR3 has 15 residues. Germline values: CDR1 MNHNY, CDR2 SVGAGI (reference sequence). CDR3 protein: CASTKGTGNTDTQYF. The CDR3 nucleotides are TGTGCCAGCACCAAAGGTACAGGTAACACAGATACGCAGTATTTT.

CDR3 sequence: CASSPGSPGSYGYTF. For the CDR3, the DNA is TGTGCCAGCAGCCCGGGCAGTCCGGGGAGCTATGGCTACACCTTC. This chain links TRBV28 with TRBJ1-2; D remains ambiguous. Germline CDR1 and CDR2: MDHEN and SYDVKM. The CDR3 is 15 amino acids. V gave up 6 bases and J gave up 4 bases, with 18 bases separating them.

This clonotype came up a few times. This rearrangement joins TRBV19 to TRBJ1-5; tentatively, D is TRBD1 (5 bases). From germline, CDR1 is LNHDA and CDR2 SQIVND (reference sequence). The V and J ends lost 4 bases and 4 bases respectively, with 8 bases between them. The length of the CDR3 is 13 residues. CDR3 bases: TGTGCCAGTAGTAACGACAGAAATCAGCCCCAGCATTTT. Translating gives CASSNDRNQPQHF. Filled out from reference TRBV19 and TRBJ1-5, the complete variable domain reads DGGITQSPKYLFRKEGQNVTLSCEQNLNHDAMYWYRQDPGQGLRLIYYSQIVNDFQKGDIAEGYSVSREKKESFPLTVTSAQKNPTAFYLCASSNDRNQPQHFGDGTRLSIL.

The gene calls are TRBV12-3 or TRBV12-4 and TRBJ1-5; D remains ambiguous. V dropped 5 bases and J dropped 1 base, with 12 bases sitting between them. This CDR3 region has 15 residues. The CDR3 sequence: CASSGSGRSNQPQHF. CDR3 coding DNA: TGTGCCAGCAGTGGTAGCGGGCGGAGCAATCAGCCCCAGCATTTT.

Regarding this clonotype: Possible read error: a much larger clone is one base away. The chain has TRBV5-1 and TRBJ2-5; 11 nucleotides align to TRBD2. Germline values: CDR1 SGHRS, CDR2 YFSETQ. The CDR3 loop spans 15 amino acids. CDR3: CANSFLAGGQETQYF. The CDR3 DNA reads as TGCGCCAACAGCTTCCTAGCGGGGGGCCAAGAGACCCAGTACTTC.

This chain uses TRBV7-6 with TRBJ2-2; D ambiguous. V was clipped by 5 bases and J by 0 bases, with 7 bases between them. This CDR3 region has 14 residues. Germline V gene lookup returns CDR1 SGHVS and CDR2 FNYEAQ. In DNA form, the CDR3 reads TGTGCCAGCAGCACTTCTTCGAACACCGGGGAGCTGTTTTTT. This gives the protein CASSTSSNTGELFF.

CDR3 bases: TGCGCCAGCAGTGAGTCAGGCCTCGGGGGCACAGATACGCAGTATTTT. Translation: CASSESGLGGTDTQYF. The V and J genes are TRBV10-2 and TRBJ2-3, with D possibly being TRBD2 (5 bases). The CDR3 extends over 16 amino acids. Trimming left V 0 bases short and J 1 base short, with 11 bases between. Germline CDR1 and CDR2: WSHSY and SAAADI.

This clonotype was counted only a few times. This CDR3 reads CASQEFAGSTGELFF. The CDR3 DNA is TGTGCCAGTCAAGAATTCGCAGGGTCCACCGGGGAGCTGTTTTTT. V gene TRBV6-1 combines with J gene TRBJ2-2; maybe TRBD1 (5 bases). The CDR3 sequence is 15 residues long. Germline V gene data show CDR1 as MNHNS and CDR2 as SASEGT. Trimming removed 9 bases at V and 4 bases at J, with 18 bases between.

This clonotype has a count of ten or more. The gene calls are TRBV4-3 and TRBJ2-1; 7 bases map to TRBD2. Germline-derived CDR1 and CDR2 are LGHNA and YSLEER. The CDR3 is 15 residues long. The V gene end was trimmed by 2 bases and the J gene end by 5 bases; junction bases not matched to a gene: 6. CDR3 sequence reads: CASSQQTSRDNEQFF. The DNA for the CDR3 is TGCGCCAGCAGCCAACAGACTAGCAGAGACAATGAGCAGTTCTTC.

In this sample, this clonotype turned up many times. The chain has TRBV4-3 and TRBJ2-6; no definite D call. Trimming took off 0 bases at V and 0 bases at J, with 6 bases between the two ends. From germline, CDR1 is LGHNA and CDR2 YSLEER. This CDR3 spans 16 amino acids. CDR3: CASSQDQSSGANVLTF. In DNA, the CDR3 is TGCGCCAGCAGCCAAGACCAGAGCTCTGGGGCCAACGTCCTGACTTTC.

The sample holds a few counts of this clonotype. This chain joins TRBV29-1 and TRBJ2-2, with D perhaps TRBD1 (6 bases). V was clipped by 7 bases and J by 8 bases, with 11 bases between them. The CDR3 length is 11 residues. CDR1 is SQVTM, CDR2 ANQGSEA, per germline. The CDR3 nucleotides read TGCAGCGCACAACAGGGAGGGGAGCTGTTTTTT. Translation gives CSAQQGGELFF.

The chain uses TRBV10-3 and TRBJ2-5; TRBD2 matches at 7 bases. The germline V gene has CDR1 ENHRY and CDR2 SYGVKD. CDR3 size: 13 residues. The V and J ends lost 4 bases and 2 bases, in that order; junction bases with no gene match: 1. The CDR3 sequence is CAISGLAQETQYF. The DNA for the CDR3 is TGTGCCATCAGTGGACTAGCACAAGAGACCCAGTACTTC.

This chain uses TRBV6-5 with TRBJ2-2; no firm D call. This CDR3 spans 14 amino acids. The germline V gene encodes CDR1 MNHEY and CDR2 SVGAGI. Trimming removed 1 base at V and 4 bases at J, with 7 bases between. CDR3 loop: CASSYFWGTGELFF. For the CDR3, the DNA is TGTGCCAGCAGTTACTTTTGGGGCACCGGGGAGCTGTTTTTT.

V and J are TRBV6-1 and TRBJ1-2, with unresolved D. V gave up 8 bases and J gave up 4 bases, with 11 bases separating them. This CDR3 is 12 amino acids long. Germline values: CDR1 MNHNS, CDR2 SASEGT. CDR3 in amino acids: CASAYSGYGYTF. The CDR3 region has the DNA TGTGCCAGCGCCTACAGTGGCTATGGCTACACCTTC.

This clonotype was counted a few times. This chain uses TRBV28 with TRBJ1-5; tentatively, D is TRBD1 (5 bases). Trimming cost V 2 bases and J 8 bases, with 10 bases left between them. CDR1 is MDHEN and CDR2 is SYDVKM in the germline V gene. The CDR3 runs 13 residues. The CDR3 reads CASSLTGGKPQHF. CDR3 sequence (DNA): TGTGCCAGCAGTTTAACGGGGGGGAAGCCCCAGCATTTT. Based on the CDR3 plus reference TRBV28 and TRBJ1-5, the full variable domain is DVKVTQSSRYLVKRTGEKVFLECVQDMDHENMFWYRQDPGLGLRLIYFSYDVKMKEKGDIPEGYSVSREKKERFSLILESASTNQTSMYLCASSLTGGKPQHFGDGTRLSIL.

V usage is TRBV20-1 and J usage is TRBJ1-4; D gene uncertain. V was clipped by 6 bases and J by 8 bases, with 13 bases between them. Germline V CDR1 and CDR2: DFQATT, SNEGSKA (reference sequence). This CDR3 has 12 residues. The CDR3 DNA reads TGCAGTGCCCGCCATTTGGGAGAAAAACTGTTTTTT. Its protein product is CSARHLGEKLFF.

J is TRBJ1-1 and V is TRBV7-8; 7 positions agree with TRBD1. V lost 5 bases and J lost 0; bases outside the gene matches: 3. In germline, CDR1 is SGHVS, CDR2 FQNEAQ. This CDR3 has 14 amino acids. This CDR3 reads CASSDGTVNTEAFF. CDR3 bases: TGTGCCAGCAGCGATGGGACAGTGAACACTGAAGCTTTCTTT. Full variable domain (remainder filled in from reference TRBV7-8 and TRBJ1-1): GAGVSQSPRYKVAKRGQDVALRCDPISGHVSLFWYQQALGQGPEFLTYFQNEAQLDKSGLPSDRFFAERPEGSVSTLKIQRTQQEDSAVYLCASSDGTVNTEAFFGQGTRLTVV.

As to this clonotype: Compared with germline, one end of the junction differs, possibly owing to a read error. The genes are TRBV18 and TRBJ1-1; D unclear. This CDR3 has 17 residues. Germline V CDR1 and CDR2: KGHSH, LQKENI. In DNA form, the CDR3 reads TGTACCAGCTCACCGCCCGGGTCAGGTGGCATGAACACTGAAGCTTTCTTT. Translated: CTSSPPGSGGMNTEAFF.

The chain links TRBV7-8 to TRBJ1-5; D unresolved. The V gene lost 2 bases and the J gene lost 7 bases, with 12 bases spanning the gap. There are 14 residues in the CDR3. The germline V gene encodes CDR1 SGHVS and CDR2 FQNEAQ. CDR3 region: CASSLSLGNQPQHF. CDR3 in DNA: TGTGCCAGCAGCTTATCTCTGGGGAACCAGCCCCAGCATTTT.

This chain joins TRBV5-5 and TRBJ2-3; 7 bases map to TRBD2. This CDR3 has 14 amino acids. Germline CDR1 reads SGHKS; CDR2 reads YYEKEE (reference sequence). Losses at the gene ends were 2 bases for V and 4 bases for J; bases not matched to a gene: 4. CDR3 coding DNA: TGTGCCAGCAGCTTTGGGGACTACGCAGATACGCAGTATTTT. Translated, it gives CASSFGDYADTQYF.

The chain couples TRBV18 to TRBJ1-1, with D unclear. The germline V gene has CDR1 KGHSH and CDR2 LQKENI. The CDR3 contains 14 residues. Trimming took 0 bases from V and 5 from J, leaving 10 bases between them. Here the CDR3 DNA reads TGTGCCAGCTCACCACCGCCAGAAGGGACTGAAGCTTTCTTT. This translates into CASSPPPEGTEAFF.

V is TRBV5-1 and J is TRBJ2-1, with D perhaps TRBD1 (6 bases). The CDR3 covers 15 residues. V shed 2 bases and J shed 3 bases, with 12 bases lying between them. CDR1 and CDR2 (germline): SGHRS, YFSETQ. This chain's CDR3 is CASSLTDSFYNEQFF. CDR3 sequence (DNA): TGCGCCAGCAGCTTAACGGACAGTTTCTACAATGAGCAGTTCTTC.

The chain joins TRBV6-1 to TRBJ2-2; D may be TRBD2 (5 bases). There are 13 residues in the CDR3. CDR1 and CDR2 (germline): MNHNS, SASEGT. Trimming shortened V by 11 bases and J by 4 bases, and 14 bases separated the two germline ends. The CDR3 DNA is TGTGCCGGATACGGGATTTTCACCGGGGAGCTGTTTTTT. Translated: CAGYGIFTGELFF.